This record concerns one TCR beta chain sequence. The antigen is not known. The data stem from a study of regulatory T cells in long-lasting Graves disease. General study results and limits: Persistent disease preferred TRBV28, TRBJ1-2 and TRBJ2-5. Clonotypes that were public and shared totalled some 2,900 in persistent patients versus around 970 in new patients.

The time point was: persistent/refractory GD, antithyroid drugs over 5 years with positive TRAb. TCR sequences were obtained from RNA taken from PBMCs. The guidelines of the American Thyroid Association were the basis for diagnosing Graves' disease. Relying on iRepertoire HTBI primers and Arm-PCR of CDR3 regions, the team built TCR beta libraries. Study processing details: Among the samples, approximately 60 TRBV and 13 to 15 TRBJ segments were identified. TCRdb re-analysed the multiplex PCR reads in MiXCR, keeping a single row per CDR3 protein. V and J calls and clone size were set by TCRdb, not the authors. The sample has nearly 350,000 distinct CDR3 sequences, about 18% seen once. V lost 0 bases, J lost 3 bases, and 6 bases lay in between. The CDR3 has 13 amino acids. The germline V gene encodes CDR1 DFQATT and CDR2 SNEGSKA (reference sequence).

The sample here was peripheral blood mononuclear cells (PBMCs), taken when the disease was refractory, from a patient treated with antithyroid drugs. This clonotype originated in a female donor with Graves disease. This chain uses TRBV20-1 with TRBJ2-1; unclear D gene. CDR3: CSARDLYYNEQFF. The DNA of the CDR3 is TGCAGTGCTAGAGACCTATACTACAATGAGCAGTTCTTC.